The clone carrying this TCR beta chain was found a few times. The data belong to a study of blood T cells in healthy people across ages. The second PCR ran roughly 6 to 11 cycles with a sample-barcoded 5' primer and J-beta primers. Using its own MiXCR run on the 5' RACE reads, TCRdb lists one record per CDR3 protein. The data hold some 1.5 million distinct CDR3 sequences, with 25% to 30% observed a single time. Germline loops: CDR1 MNHEY, CDR2 SVGEGT. The V gene lost 0 bases and the J gene lost 5 bases, with 11 bases spanning the gap. The CDR3 extends over 14 amino acids. This clonotype was obtained from a woman aged 30 to 39 in good health. Source material: blood. The chain has TRBV6-2 or TRBV6-3 and TRBJ2-7; possible D gene TRBD2, 5 bases. CDR3 in amino acids: CASSYSRGTHEQYF. CDR3 coding DNA: TGTGCCAGCAGTTACTCCCGGGGAACCCACGAGCAGTACTTC.